A selection of T cell receptor beta chains follows, all from one sample in a study of CD8 T cells in Susac syndrome. TCRdb ran MiXCR on the immunoSEQ multiplex PCR reads and lists one entry per CDR3 protein. Found here are around 100,000 distinct CDR3 sequences, approximately 95% of them singletons; the top ten hold 0.3% to 0.35%. The sample taken for sequencing was CD8+ T cells from PBMCs. The receptor source for this set is a human donor with Susac syndrome. The CDR3 runs from the conserved cysteine through the conserved F or W. D genes are given only for firm matches. Clone size is shown for a subset of rows, as once, few, many or a class of expanded clone.

v_gene	d_gene	abundance	j_gene	CDR3nt	CDR3aa
TRBV20-1	.	.	TRBJ2-1	TGCAGTACGGGGATTTACAATGAGCAGTTCTTC	CSTGIYNEQFF
TRBV7-2	TRBD1	.	TRBJ1-5	TGTGCCAGCAGCCGGACAGGATCGGGGGGTCAGCCCCAGCATTTT	CASSRTGSGGQPQHF
TRBV6-2/TRBV6-3	TRBD2	.	TRBJ2-7	TGTGCCAGCAGCCCTACTAGCGGGGAATACGAGCAGTACTTC	CASSPTSGEYEQYF
TRBV10-2	.	.	TRBJ1-2	TGCGCCAGCAGTGGTGTGGGACGCGGGGGGTACTATGGCTACACCTTC	CASSGVGRGGYYGYTF
TRBV6-5	.	.	TRBJ1-2	TGTGCCAGCAGTTATGGTCCAGACACGGGGAGTGGCTACACCTTC	CASSYGPDTGSGYTF
TRBV12-3/TRBV12-4	.	.	TRBJ2-4	TGTGCCAGCAGTACTGCGACAGCCAAAAACATTCAGTACTTC	CASSTATAKNIQYF
TRBV20-1	.	.	TRBJ2-7	TGCAGTGCTAAGGGGCAGACGGACTACGAGCAGTACTTC	CSAKGQTDYEQYF
TRBV12-3/TRBV12-4	.	.	TRBJ2-5	TGTGCCAGCGGCCCGAGTCCTCACCAAGAGACCCAGTACTTC	CASGPSPHQETQYF
TRBV28	TRBD1	.	TRBJ2-1	TGTGCCAGCAGCCCCGGACAGGTGGGATACAATGAGCAGTTCTTC	CASSPGQVGYNEQFF
TRBV14	.	.	TRBJ1-1	TGTGCCAGCAGTCCCGACAGGATTGGAGGGACTTTCTTT	CASSPDRIGGTFF
TRBV19	TRBD1	.	TRBJ2-5	TGTGCCAGTAGTAGCGACAGGGCAGAGACCCAGTACTTC	CASSSDRAETQYF
TRBV4-2	.	.	TRBJ1-1	TGTGCCAGCAGCCAAGTCCGGAAAAACACTGAAGCTTTCTTT	CASSQVRKNTEAFF
TRBV5-1	.	.	TRBJ2-5	TGCGCCAGCAGCTATCTCACAGGTGACCAAGAGACCCAGTACTTC	CASSYLTGDQETQYF
TRBV2	TRBD1	.	TRBJ1-1	TGTGCCAGCAGTGACCCGGGACAGGGGGCGCGGGATGAAGCTTTCTTT	CASSDPGQGARDEAFF
TRBV18	.	.	TRBJ2-7	TGTGCCAGCTCACCAACCGGGACATCCGGTTATGGGCAGTACTTC	CASSPTGTSGYGQYF
TRBV7-9	TRBD2	once	TRBJ2-1	TGTGCCAGCAGGCTCCCGGGGGGAGACTACAATGAGCAGTTCTTC	CASRLPGGDYNEQFF
TRBV29-1	.	once	TRBJ2-7	TGCAGCGTGTTTGGGGAGTCCTACGAGCAGTACTTC	CSVFGESYEQYF
TRBV11-2	TRBD2	.	TRBJ2-7	TGTGCCAGCAGCTTAGGGACTAGCGCCTACGAGCAGTACTTC	CASSLGTSAYEQYF
TRBV2	.	.	TRBJ2-5	TGTGCCAGCAGTGTATTTAGAGGGGAGACCCAGTACTTC	CASSVFRGETQYF
TRBV6-5	.	once	TRBJ2-2	TGTGCCAGCAGTCACTATACCAAGGCGAACACCGGGGAGCTGTTTTTT	CASSHYTKANTGELFF
TRBV5-1	.	.	TRBJ2-5	TGCGCCAGCAGCCGGGAAGGGGTCCCACAAGAGACCCAGTACTTC	CASSREGVPQETQYF
TRBV29-1	.	few	TRBJ1-5	TGCAGCGTTGAGACGGGAGGCAATCAGCCCCAGCATTTT	CSVETGGNQPQHF
TRBV9	.	.	TRBJ1-1	TGTGCCAGCAGCCTCTCTGGTGGGCGGACTGAAGCTTTCTTT	CASSLSGGRTEAFF
TRBV6-6	TRBD2	.	TRBJ2-7	TGTGCCAGCCTCTCTAGCGGGGCCACCTACGAGCAGTACTTC	CASLSSGATYEQYF
TRBV5-6	.	.	TRBJ2-7	TGTGCCAGCAGCTTGTACGGAAGCTACCACGAGCAGTACTTC	CASSLYGSYHEQYF